The clone carrying this TCR beta chain was counted between two and nine times. Its antigen remains unknown. V lost 3 bases and J lost 1, with 8 bases in between. There are 14 residues in the CDR3. Per the germline V gene, CDR1 is SGHVS and CDR2 is FQNEAQ. These data come from a study of blood T cells in healthy people across ages. Study findings and constraints: Older age coincided with a roughly linear decline in TCR beta diversity per million T cells. Diversity was higher, and naive CD4+ cells more numerous, in long-lived donors than in aged donors.

The authors ran a second PCR of roughly 6 to 12 cycles using a sample-barcoded 5' primer and a J-beta primer mix. TCRdb re-derived calls from the 5' RACE reads in MiXCR, one entry per CDR3 protein. The table has hundreds of thousands of distinct CDR3 sequences, less than 35% seen once. Each donor was a healthy Caucasian individual from Russia, aged about 6 to 100. This chain connects TRBV7-8 to TRBJ2-3; D is unresolved. The receptor was isolated from a woman older than 75 in good health. Sequenced sample: blood. CDR3 protein: CASSFRVGTDTQYF. The CDR3 DNA reads TGTGCCAGCAGCTTTAGAGTAGGCACAGATACGCAGTATTTT.